The sequence of this T cell receptor beta chain was determined in a study of post-analysis software for immune sequencing data. TCR beta cDNA libraries had unique molecular identifiers. In TCRdb, the PCR reads were re-called with MiXCR into one record per CDR3 protein. The data contain about 540,000 distinct CDR3 sequences, around 34% of them singletons. Regarding the study as a whole: The five TRBV segments detected at higher frequency in patients than in controls included TRBV5-6, TRBV5-1 and TRBV20-1.

This clonotype was detected only a few times. Its antigen is not identified. This CDR3 is 14 amino acids long. The V gene's germline CDR1 is SQVTM and CDR2 ANQGSEA. After removal of 7 bases from V and 4 bases from J, the junction contained 6 bases not matched to a gene. Sequenced: blood. The receptor's source is a girl under 18 with multiple sclerosis. The V call is TRBV29-1, the J call TRBJ2-3, with TRBD1 matching 12 bases. CDR3 residues: CSARDRGQADTQYF. The CDR3 DNA follows: TGCAGCGCGCGGGACAGGGGGCAGGCAGATACGCAGTATTTT.